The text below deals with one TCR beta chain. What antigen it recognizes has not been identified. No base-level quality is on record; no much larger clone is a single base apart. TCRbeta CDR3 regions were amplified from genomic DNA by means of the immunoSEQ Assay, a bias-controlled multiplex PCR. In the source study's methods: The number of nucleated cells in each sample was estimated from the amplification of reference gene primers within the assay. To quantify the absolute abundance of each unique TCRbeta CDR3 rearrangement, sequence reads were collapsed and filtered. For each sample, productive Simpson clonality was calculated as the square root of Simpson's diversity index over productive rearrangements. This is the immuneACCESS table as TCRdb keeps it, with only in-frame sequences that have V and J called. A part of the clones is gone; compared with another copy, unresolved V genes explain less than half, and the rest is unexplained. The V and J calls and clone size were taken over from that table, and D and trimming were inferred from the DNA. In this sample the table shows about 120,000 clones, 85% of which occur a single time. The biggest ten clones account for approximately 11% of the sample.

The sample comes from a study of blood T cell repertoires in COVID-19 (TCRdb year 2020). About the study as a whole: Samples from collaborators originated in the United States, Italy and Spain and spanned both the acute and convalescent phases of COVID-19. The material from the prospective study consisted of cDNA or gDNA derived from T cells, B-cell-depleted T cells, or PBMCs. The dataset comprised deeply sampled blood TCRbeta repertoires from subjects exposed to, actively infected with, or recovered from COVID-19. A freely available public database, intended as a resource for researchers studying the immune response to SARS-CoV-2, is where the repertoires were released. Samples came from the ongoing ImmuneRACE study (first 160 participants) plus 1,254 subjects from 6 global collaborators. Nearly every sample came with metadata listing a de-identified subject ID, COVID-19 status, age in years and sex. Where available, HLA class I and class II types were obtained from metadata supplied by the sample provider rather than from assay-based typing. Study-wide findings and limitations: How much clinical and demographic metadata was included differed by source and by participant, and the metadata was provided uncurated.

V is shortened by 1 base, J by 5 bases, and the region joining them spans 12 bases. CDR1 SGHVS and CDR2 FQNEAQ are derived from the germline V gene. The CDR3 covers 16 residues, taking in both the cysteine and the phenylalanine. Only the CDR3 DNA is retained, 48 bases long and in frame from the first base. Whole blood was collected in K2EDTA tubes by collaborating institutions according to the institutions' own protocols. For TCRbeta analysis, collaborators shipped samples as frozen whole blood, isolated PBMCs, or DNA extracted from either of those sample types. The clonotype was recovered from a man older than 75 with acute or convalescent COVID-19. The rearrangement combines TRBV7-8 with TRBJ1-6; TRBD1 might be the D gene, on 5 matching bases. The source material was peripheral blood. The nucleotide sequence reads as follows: TGTGCCAGCAGCTTAGGGGGAGGGGCGAATAATTCACCCCTCCACTTT. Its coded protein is CASSLGGGANNSPLHF.